A single T cell receptor (beta chain) is shown here with its context. Germline loops: CDR1 DFQATT, CDR2 SNEGSKA (reference sequence). V shed 2 bases and J shed 10 bases, with 11 bases lying between them. The CDR3 has 11 amino acids. The data belong to a study of shared clonotypes between healthy human individuals. Whole-study context: Every donor yielded three CD4 naive, three CD4 memory, two CD8 naive and one CD8 memory plate.

Produced via immunoSEQ multiplex PCR; TCRdb's table is partial and in-frame only. In the table there are over a million clones, less than 99% of which are singletons. The sequenced material came from naive CD4+ T cells sorted from blood. The subset here: CD45RA+ positively selected. This sequence was found in a man younger than 45 in good health. The chain joins TRBV20-1 to TRBJ1-2, with D tentatively TRBD1 (6 bases). CDR3 DNA: TGCAGTGCTAGAAAGACAGGCTTCTACACCTTC. The encoded protein is CSARKTGFYTF.